This T cell receptor beta chain was captured by sequencing in a study of control samples from healthy donors and cancer patients. Germline CDR1 and CDR2: LNHDA and SQIVND (reference sequence). The CDR3 spans 13 residues. Trimming shortened V by 3 bases and J by 5 bases, and 10 bases separated the two germline ends. Repertoires were generated with immunoSEQ multiplex PCR, while TCRdb's copy carries only in-frame clones and drops some. Here the sample spans some 140,000 clones, roughly nine tenths being singletons. The gene calls are TRBV19 and TRBJ2-5; D is unresolved. This sequence originates from a woman under 40 in good health. Sequenced material: blood. CDR3 DNA: TGTGCCAGTAGTATGACCCACCGGGAGACCCAGTACTTC. Its translation: CASSMTHRETQYF.